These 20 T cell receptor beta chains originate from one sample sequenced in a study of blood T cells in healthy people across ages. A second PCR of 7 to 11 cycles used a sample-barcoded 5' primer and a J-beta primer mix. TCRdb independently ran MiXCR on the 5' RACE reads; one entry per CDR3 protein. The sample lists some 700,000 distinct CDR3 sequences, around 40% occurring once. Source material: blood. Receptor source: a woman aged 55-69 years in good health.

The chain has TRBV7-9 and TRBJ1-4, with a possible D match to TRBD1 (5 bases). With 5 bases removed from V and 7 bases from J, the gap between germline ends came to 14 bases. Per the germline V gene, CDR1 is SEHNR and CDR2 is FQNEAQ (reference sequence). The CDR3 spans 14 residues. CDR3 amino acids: CASSTRGGAEKLFF. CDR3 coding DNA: TGTGCCAGCAGCACCCGGGGAGGGGCTGAAAAACTGTTTTTT.

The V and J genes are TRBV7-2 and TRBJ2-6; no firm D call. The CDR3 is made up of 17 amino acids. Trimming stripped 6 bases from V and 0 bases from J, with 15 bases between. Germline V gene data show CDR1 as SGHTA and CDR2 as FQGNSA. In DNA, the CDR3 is TGTGCCAGCAGGCTTCCCGAGCATGGCTCTGGGGCCAACGTCCTGACTTTC. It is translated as CASRLPEHGSGANVLTF.

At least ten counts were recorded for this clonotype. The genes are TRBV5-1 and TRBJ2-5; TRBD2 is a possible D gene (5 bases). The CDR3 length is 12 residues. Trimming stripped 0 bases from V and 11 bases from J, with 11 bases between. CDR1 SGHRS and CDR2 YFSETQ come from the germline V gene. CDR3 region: CASSLAGWEQYF. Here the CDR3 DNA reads TGCGCCAGCAGCTTGGCCGGTTGGGAGCAGTACTTC.

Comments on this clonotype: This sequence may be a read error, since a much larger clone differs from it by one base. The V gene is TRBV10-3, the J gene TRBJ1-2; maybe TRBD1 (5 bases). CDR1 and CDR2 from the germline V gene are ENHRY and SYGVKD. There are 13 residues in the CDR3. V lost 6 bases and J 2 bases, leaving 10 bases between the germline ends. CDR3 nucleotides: TGTGCCATCAGGGGGGTCAGCAACTATGGCTACACCTTC. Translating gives CAIRGVSNYGYTF.

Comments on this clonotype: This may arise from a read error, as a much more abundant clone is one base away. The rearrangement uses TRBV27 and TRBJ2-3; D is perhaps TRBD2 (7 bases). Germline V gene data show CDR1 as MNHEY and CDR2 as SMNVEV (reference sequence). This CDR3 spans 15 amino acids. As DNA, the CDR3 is TGTGCCAGCAGTCGCGGGGGCCATAACACAGATACGCGGTATTTT. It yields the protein CASSRGGHNTDTRYF.

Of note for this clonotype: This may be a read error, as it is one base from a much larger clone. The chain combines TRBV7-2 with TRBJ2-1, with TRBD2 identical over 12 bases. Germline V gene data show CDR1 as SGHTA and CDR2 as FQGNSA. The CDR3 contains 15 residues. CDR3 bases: TGTGCCAGCAGCTTGAGGACTAGCGGGGACAATGAGCATTACTTC. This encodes CASSLRTSGDNEHYF.

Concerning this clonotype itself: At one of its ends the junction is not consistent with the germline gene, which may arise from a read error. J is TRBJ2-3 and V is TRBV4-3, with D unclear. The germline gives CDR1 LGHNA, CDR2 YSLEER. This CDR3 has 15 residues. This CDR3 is CASGQDRVQTDTQYF. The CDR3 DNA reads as TGCGCCAGCGGCCAAGATAGGGTCCAAACAGATACACAGTATTTT.

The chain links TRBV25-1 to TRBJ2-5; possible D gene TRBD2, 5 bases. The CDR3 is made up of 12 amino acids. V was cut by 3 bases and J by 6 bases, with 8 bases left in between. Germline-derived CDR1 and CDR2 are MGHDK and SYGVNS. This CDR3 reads CASSETGKTQYF. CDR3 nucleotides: TGTGCCAGCAGTGAGACGGGAAAGACCCAGTACTTC.

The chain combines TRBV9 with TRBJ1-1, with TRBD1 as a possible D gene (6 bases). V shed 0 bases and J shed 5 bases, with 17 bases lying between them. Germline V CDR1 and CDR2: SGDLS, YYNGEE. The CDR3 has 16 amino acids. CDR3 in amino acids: CASSVEFGGHGTEAFF. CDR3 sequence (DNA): TGTGCCAGCAGCGTAGAGTTCGGGGGGCACGGTACTGAAGCTTTCTTT.

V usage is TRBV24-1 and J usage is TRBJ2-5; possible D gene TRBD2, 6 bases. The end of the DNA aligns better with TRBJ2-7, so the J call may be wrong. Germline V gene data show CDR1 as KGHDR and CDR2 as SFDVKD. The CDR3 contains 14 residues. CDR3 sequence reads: CATSDPKATSEQYF. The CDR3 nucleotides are TGTGCCACCAGTGATCCCAAGGCGACTAGCGAGCAGTACTTC.

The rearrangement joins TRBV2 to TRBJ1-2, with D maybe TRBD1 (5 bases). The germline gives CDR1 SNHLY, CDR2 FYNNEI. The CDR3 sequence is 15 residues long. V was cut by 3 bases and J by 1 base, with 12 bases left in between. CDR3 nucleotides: TGTGCCAGCAGTGAGAACGGGGCGATTAACTATGGCTACACCTTC. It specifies CASSENGAINYGYTF.

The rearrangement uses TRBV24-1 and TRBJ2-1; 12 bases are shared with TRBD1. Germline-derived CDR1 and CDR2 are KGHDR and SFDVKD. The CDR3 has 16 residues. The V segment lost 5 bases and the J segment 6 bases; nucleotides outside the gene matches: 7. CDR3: CATSGSGQGAFNEQFF. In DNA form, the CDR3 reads TGTGCCACCAGTGGTTCGGGACAGGGGGCTTTCAATGAGCAGTTCTTC.

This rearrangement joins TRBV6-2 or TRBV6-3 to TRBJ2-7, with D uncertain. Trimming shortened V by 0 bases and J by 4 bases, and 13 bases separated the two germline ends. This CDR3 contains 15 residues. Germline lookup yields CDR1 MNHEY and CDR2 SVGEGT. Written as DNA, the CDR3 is TGTGCCAGCAGTTACTCGAAGGGTCCGGTGTACGAGCAGTACTTC. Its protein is CASSYSKGPVYEQYF.

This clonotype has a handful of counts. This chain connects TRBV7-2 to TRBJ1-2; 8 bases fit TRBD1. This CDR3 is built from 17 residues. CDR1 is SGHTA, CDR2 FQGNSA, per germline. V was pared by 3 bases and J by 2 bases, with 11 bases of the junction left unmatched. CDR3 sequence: CASSLDWDRRFNYGYTF. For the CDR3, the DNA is TGTGCCAGCAGCTTGGACTGGGACAGGCGATTCAACTATGGCTACACCTTC.

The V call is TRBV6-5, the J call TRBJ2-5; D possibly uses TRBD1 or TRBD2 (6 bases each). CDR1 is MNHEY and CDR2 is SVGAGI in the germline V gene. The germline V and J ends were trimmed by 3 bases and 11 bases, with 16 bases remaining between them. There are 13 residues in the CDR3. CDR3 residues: CASSYGQGTEQYF. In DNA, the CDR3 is TGTGCCAGCAGTTATGGCCAGGGGACTGAGCAGTACTTC.

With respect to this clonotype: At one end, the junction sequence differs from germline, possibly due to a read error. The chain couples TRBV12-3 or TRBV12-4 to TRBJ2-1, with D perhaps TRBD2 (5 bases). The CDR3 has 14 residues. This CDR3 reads CARSWAEGNNEQFF. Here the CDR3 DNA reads TGTGCCCGCAGTTGGGCAGAGGGTAACAATGAGCAGTTCTTC.

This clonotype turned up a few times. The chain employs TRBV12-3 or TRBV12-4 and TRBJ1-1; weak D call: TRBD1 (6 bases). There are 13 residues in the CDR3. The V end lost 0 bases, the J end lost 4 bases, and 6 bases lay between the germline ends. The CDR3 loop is CASSLAQGTEAFF. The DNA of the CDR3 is TGTGCCAGCAGTTTAGCACAGGGCACTGAAGCTTTCTTT.

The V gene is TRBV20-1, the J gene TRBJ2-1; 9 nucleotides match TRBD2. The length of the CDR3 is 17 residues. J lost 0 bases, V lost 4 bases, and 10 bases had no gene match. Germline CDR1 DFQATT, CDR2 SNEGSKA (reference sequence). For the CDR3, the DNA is TGCAGTGCTAACTCGGGACTAGCACGAGGCTCCTACAATGAGCAGTTCTTC. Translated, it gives CSANSGLARGSYNEQFF.

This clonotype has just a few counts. This CDR3 reads CSAIGTELPFHYGYTF. In nucleotides, the CDR3 is TGCAGCGCCATAGGGACGGAACTTCCATTCCACTATGGCTACACCTTC. The rearrangement joins TRBV29-1 to TRBJ1-2; tentative D call: TRBD1 (5 bases). The V gene lost 7 bases and the J gene lost 3 bases, with 24 bases spanning the gap. The CDR3 length is 16 residues. Per germline, CDR1 SQVTM and CDR2 ANQGSEA.

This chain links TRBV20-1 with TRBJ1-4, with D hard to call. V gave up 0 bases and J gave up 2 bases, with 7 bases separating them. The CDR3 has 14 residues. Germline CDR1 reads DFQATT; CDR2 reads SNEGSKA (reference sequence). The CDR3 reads CSAREVATNEKLFF. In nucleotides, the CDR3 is TGCAGTGCTAGAGAGGTGGCCACTAATGAAAAACTGTTTTTT.